These 25 T cell receptor beta chains were all obtained from the same sample, sequenced in a study of beta chain features in type 1 diabetes (dated by TCRdb to the late 2010s). No antigens are known for them. The research as a whole found: A moderate but significant shortening of TCRB CDR3 length was observed in type 1 diabetes patients in all four CD4+ subsets.

Library generation was performed with the immunoSEQ multiplex PCR assay. The High Capacity cDNA Reverse Transcription Kit was used to reverse transcribe all of the isolated RNA, meaning that expressed TCRB transcripts were what got sequenced. TCRdb re-hosts the immuneACCESS table, in-frame sequences only. Its copies lack some clones; in the studies checked, an unresolved V gene accounts for under half of them, and the cause for the rest is not known. This sample is represented by 20,000 to 25,000 clones; under 60% of them were singletons. Roughly 0.37% of the sample is in the top ten clones. Sequenced input: stem cell memory CD4+ T cells from blood. This specimen's cell subset or site label, interpreted: stem cell-like memory CD4+ T cells. The receptors originated from a young man with type 1 diabetes.

The chain couples TRBV5-4 to TRBJ2-5; 12 nucleotides agree with TRBD2. This CDR3 contains 17 residues. V shed 0 bases, J shed 2 bases, and the junction held 5 bases outside the gene matches. CDR1 is SGHNT, CDR2 YYREEE, per germline (reference sequence). The CDR3 region is CASSLEPSGGGQETQYF. The CDR3 DNA reads as TGTGCCAGCAGCTTGGAACCTAGCGGGGGGGGACAAGAGACCCAGTACTTC.

The CDR3 spells CASSLLGQEFYGYTF. The CDR3 DNA reads TGCGCCAGCAGCTTGCTAGGACAGGAATTTTATGGCTACACCTTC. The V and J genes are TRBV5-1 and TRBJ1-2; 7 nucleotides align to TRBD1. CDR1 and CDR2 (germline): SGHRS, YFSETQ. The CDR3 consists of 15 residues. J gave up 5 bases and V 1 base, and 8 bases lay outside the gene matches.

CDR3 nucleotide sequence: TGCGCCAGCAGTCTGGGGGGTTCCGAGATAGGGACCCAGTACTTC. It translates to CASSLGGSEIGTQYF. The V gene is TRBV5-1, the J gene TRBJ2-5; D perhaps matches TRBD2 (6 bases). CDR1 and CDR2 (germline): SGHRS, YFSETQ. The V gene lost 5 bases and the J gene lost 7 bases, with 21 bases spanning the gap. The CDR3 is 15 residues long.

The V gene is TRBV28, the J gene TRBJ2-3; 7 positions agree with TRBD2. Per germline, CDR1 MDHEN and CDR2 SYDVKM. V lost 10 bases, J lost 5 bases, and 9 bases stayed unmatched. The CDR3 runs 13 residues. The CDR3 sequence is CATKSGNVDTQYF. The CDR3 DNA reads as TGTGCCACCAAGAGCGGGAATGTAGATACGCAGTATTTT.

This chain connects TRBV7-2 to TRBJ1-1; perhaps TRBD1 as D (5 bases). The length of the CDR3 is 14 residues. CDR1 is SGHTA and CDR2 is FQGNSA in the germline V gene. The V gene lost 5 bases and the J gene lost 0 bases, with 10 bases spanning the gap. CDR3 coding DNA: TGTGCCAGCAGCGCTCAGGGTTTGAACACTGAAGCTTTCTTT. Protein: CASSAQGLNTEAFF.

The chain recombines TRBV6-1 with TRBJ2-2; TRBD1 matches 8 bases. The germline gives CDR1 MNHNS, CDR2 SASEGT. The ends lost 0 bases at V and 6 bases at J; junction bases unmatched: 9. This CDR3 is 17 amino acids long. CDR3: CASSEARTGWAAGELFF. CDR3 in DNA: TGTGCCAGCAGTGAAGCCCGGACAGGGTGGGCAGCCGGGGAGCTGTTTTTT.

The V call is TRBV18, the J call TRBJ2-2, with 9 nucleotides matching TRBD1. Germline trimming cut 6 bases from V and 1 base from J; bases unmatched to any gene: 18. The CDR3 sequence is 20 residues long. In germline, CDR1 is KGHSH, CDR2 LQKENI. The CDR3 bases are TGTGCCAGCTCGCGAGCCTTTAAGGGACAGGGCTTACTGAACACCGGGGAGCTGTTTTTT. This gives the protein CASSRAFKGQGLLNTGELFF.

The chain uses TRBV18 and TRBJ2-3, with a weak D call TRBD2 (6 bases). Between the trimmed V and J ends, which lost 5 bases and 1 base, there was a span of 13 bases. The CDR3 contains 15 residues. In germline, CDR1 is KGHSH, CDR2 LQKENI. The CDR3 sequence: CASSGSGGGTDTQYF. CDR3 coding DNA: TGTGCCAGCTCAGGATCCGGGGGAGGCACAGATACGCAGTATTTT.

J is TRBJ2-3 and V is TRBV28; TRBD2 aligns across 7 bases. Per the germline V gene, CDR1 is MDHEN and CDR2 is SYDVKM. This CDR3 has 13 amino acids. V shed 3 bases, J shed 6 bases, and the junction held 3 bases outside the gene matches. The CDR3 protein is CASSFIGRDTQYF. DNA for the CDR3: TGTGCCAGCAGTTTCATCGGGAGGGATACGCAGTATTTT. The full variable domain, rest sourced from reference TRBV28 and TRBJ2-3, is DVKVTQSSRYLVKRTGEKVFLECVQDMDHENMFWYRQDPGLGLRLIYFSYDVKMKEKGDIPEGYSVSREKKERFSLILESASTNQTSMYLCASSFIGRDTQYFGPGTRLTVL.

The V and J genes are TRBV30 and TRBJ2-3, with 10 bases matching TRBD2. The CDR3 length is 16 residues. With V trimmed by 0 bases and J by 3 bases, 6 bases remained unmatched. Germline values: CDR1 GTSNPN, CDR2 SVGIG (reference sequence). DNA of the CDR3: TGTGCCTGGAGTGTACGGAGCGGGGGGGAAACAGATACGCAGTATTTT. It specifies CAWSVRSGGETDTQYF.

The V call is TRBV30, the J call TRBJ2-3; D is possibly TRBD1 (6 bases). Per germline, CDR1 GTSNPN and CDR2 SVGIG (reference sequence). There are 13 residues in the CDR3. Deletions cut 3 bases from V and 10 bases from J, with 17 bases between. The DNA of the CDR3 is TGTGCCTGGAGCGAGGCCCTACAGGGTGCGCAGTATTTT. Translation gives CAWSEALQGAQYF.

CDR3 bases: TGTGCCAGCAGCTTAGGGGCAGGGCGAACCGGGGAGCTGTTTTTT. Its translation is CASSLGAGRTGELFF. The rearrangement links TRBV11-3 to TRBJ2-2; perhaps TRBD1 as D (5 bases). The CDR3 loop spans 15 amino acids. V was trimmed by 1 base and J by 5 bases, leaving 11 bases between them. The V gene's germline CDR1 is SGHNT and CDR2 YENEEA.

The rearrangement links TRBV28 to TRBJ2-2, with 9 bases matching TRBD1. Germline V lookup: CDR1 MDHEN, CDR2 SYDVKM. V lost 3 bases to trimming and J lost 5 bases; unmatched junction nucleotides: 1. CDR3 size: 14 residues. The CDR3 sequence is CASSLDRGTGELFF. CDR3 nucleotide sequence: TGTGCCAGCAGTTTGGACAGGGGAACCGGGGAGCTGTTTTTT.

CDR3 sequence reads: CASSLEGSGRGYNEQFF. For the CDR3, the DNA is TGCGCCAGCAGCTTGGAGGGAAGCGGGAGGGGCTACAATGAGCAGTTCTTC. V usage is TRBV5-1 and J usage is TRBJ2-1; 10 nucleotides match TRBD2. Unmatched junction bases numbered 6, after V lost 0 bases and J lost 3 bases. Germline lookup yields CDR1 SGHRS and CDR2 YFSETQ. The CDR3 extends over 17 amino acids.

The gene calls are TRBV30 and TRBJ2-4; 9 bases agree with TRBD1. This CDR3 contains 16 residues. V trimming: 4 bases; J trimming: 5 bases; junction bases outside the gene matches: 12. Per germline, CDR1 GTSNPN and CDR2 SVGIG (reference sequence). The CDR3 region is CAWTPSGTGRENIQYF. CDR3 sequence (DNA): TGTGCCTGGACCCCATCGGGGACAGGGAGGGAAAACATTCAGTACTTC. The full variable domain, its missing parts supplied by reference TRBV30 and TRBJ2-4, is SQTIHQWPATLVQPVGSPLSLECTVEGTSNPNLYWYRQAAGRGLQLLFYSVGIGQISSEVPQNLSASRPQDRQFILSSKKLLLSDSGFYLCAWTPSGTGRENIQYFGAGTRLSVL.

V usage is TRBV29-1 and J usage is TRBJ2-1; the match to TRBD2 covers 10 bases. In germline, CDR1 is SQVTM, CDR2 ANQGSEA. V shed 1 base and J 7 bases; nucleotides not matched to a gene: 13. The CDR3 has 17 amino acids. The CDR3 reads CSVEGAEGLARRNEQFF. The CDR3 DNA is TGCAGCGTTGAAGGGGCGGAGGGACTAGCGAGGAGGAATGAGCAGTTCTTC.

The V call is TRBV5-1, the J call TRBJ2-5; TRBD2 agrees at 8 bases. The V gene end was trimmed by 4 bases and the J gene end by 5 bases; junction bases not matched to a gene: 13. Germline CDR1 and CDR2: SGHRS and YFSETQ. The CDR3 is 16 residues long. The CDR3 region is CASSVTPAGVVETQYF. CDR3 sequence (DNA): TGCGCCAGCAGCGTAACCCCAGCGGGAGTGGTGGAGACCCAGTACTTC.

This clone came up a few times. The J gene is TRBJ2-1, the V gene TRBV7-2; 9 positions agree with TRBD2. Germline assignment: CDR1 SGHTA and CDR2 FQGNSA. This CDR3 region has 17 residues. J was trimmed by 8 bases and V by 8 bases; bases with no gene match: 19. The CDR3 DNA follows: TGTGCCAGCGACCCGGGTGGTGGCGGGAGGGCCATCTATGAGCAGTTCTTC. Amino acid sequence: CASDPGGGGRAIYEQFF.

The chain recombines TRBV6-5 with TRBJ2-7; D call uncertain. V lost 0 bases, J lost 6 bases, and 15 bases lay in between. Germline lookup yields CDR1 MNHEY and CDR2 SVGAGI. This CDR3 has 15 residues. CDR3 sequence: CASSYSRSIESEQYF. DNA of the CDR3: TGTGCCAGCAGTTACTCTCGTTCTATCGAGAGCGAGCAGTACTTC.

The rearrangement links TRBV2 to TRBJ1-1; D unclear. The V gene's germline CDR1 is SNHLY and CDR2 FYNNEI. The CDR3 is 13 amino acids. V was cut by 7 bases and J by 5 bases, with 14 bases left in between. CDR3 nucleotide sequence: TGTGCCAGCATCACCGGGGTTTGGACTGAAGCTTTCTTT. This gives the protein CASITGVWTEAFF. Complete variable domain (other parts from reference TRBV2 and TRBJ1-1): EPEVTQTPSHQVTQMGQEVILRCVPISNHLYFYWYRQILGQKVEFLVSFYNNEISEKSEIFDDQFSVERPDGSNFTLKIRSTKLEDSAMYFCASITGVWTEAFFGQGTRLTVV.

Only a few counts were recorded for this clone. The gene calls are TRBV5-1 and TRBJ2-2; perhaps TRBD1 as D (6 bases). Trimming left V 4 bases short and J 0 bases short, with 10 bases between. Per germline, CDR1 SGHRS and CDR2 YFSETQ. There are 15 residues in the CDR3. In nucleotides, the CDR3 is TGCGCCAGCAGCCCAGGGGATACGAACACCGGGGAGCTGTTTTTT. Its translation: CASSPGDTNTGELFF.

This clone was seen a handful of times. The chain links TRBV30 to TRBJ2-7; D is uncertain. This CDR3 comprises 13 residues. Germline CDR1 is GTSNPN and CDR2 is SVGIG (reference sequence). Trimming stripped 0 bases from V and 6 bases from J, with 12 bases between. The CDR3 coding sequence is TGTGCCTGGAGTGTACACCAGTCTAGCGAGCAGTACTTC. Its translation is CAWSVHQSSEQYF.

CDR3: CASSFRWGGEQYF. The DNA for the CDR3 is TGTGCCAGCAGCTTTCGGTGGGGGGGCGAGCAGTACTTC. The rearrangement uses TRBV7-2 and TRBJ2-7; 7 bases are a match to TRBD2. The CDR3 runs 13 residues. The V segment lost 3 bases and the J segment 6 bases; nucleotides outside the gene matches: 5. Looked up from germline, CDR1 is SGHTA and CDR2 is FQGNSA.

This clone has only a few counts. The CDR3 region is CASSLIFSDEQYF. The DNA for the CDR3 is TGCGCCAGCAGCTTGATATTCTCAGACGAGCAGTACTTC. This chain connects TRBV5-1 to TRBJ2-7; D call uncertain. The CDR3 spans 13 residues. The V end lost 1 base, the J end lost 5 bases, and 10 bases lay between the germline ends. CDR1 is SGHRS and CDR2 is YFSETQ in the germline V gene.

This chain uses TRBV4-3 with TRBJ2-1; D may be TRBD2 (6 bases). This CDR3 has 13 amino acids. Trimming took 3 bases from V and 3 from J, leaving 6 bases between them. Germline V CDR1 and CDR2: LGHNA, YSLEER. The CDR3 is CASSQDYYNEQFF. Here the CDR3 DNA reads TGCGCCAGCAGCCAGGACTACTACAATGAGCAGTTCTTC.